Listed below are T cell receptor beta chains from one sample, sequenced in a study of blood T cell repertoires in COVID-19. Assay used: immunoSEQ multiplex PCR; TCRdb lists only in-frame clones, some missing. The repertoire has roughly 86,000 clones, just under 85% of them found once; the top ten carry under 3.5%. Source material: peripheral blood. These receptors were taken from a man aged 50 or older with acute or convalescent COVID-19. Both conserved end residues are trimmed from each CDR3. Each record gives: V gene, CDR3 length, CDR3 protein.

V: TRBV30
length: 12
CDR3: AWDRVSGGNTIY

V: TRBV7-2
length: 11
CDR3: ASRLQGSYGYT

V: TRBV28
length: 12
CDR3: ASNWSGGTDTQY

V: TRBV18
length: 12
CDR3: ASSLGQGNSPLH

V: TRBV7-3
length: 14
CDR3: ASSLTPRGEGHGYT

V: TRBV5-1
length: 13
CDR3: ASSLVTGEEETQY

V: TRBV6-6
length: 13
CDR3: ASRKGQGVRNEQY

V: TRBV5-6
length: 12
CDR3: ASSRYRAHTEAF

V: TRBV7-2
length: 13
CDR3: ASSLGSTGFQPQH

V: TRBV13
length: 15
CDR3: ASIWRYSGGRGDTQY

V: TRBV6-5
length: 12
CDR3: ASSRDYANYEQY

V: TRBV28
length: 13
CDR3: ASSLGGRGSYEQY

V: TRBV10-3
length: 13
CDR3: ATSTADTRGYGYT

V: TRBV5-1
length: 11
CDR3: ASNSGGSDTQY

V: TRBV6-5
length: 13
CDR3: ASRVTGNSNQPQH

V: TRBV7-3
length: 11
CDR3: ASSRTSGDTQY

V: TRBV24-1
length: 13
CDR3: ATSDNRGLPDEQF

V: TRBV7-2
length: 12
CDR3: ASSLRRANEKLF

V: TRBV5-4
length: 13
CDR3: ASSLGVGGNTEAF

V: TRBV7-2
length: 13
CDR3: ASSLQGVVGNTIY

V: TRBV5-1
length: 12
CDR3: ASSDGGVNTEAF

V: TRBV5-4
length: 14
CDR3: ASSRSLQGNGSPLH

V: TRBV4-2
length: 13
CDR3: ASSQELAGTYEQY

V: TRBV6-2/TRBV6-3
length: 16
CDR3: ASSYGIAWTGSSYEQY

V: TRBV3-1/TRBV3-2
length: 11
CDR3: ASSQDLGQEAF

V: TRBV12-3/TRBV12-4
length: 11
CDR3: ASSYRETDTQY

V: TRBV5-1
length: 15
CDR3: ASSRRLAGPSSYEQY

V: TRBV27
length: 11
CDR3: ASQGLYNSPLH

V: TRBV9
length: 14
CDR3: ASSVARGQGSYGYT

V: TRBV6-2/TRBV6-3
length: 11
CDR3: ASSYQDLNEQF

V: TRBV24-1
length: 16
CDR3: ATSEGQVTSSSYNEQF

V: TRBV2
length: 12
CDR3: ASEGRSNTGELF

V: TRBV7-2
length: 14
CDR3: ASSLGRRTGDYEQY

V: TRBV5-4
length: 13
CDR3: ASSLDSSSYNEQF

V: TRBV12-3/TRBV12-4
length: 10
CDR3: ASSFELGGYT

V: TRBV11-2
length: 13
CDR3: ASSLEAGGSYEQY

V: TRBV6-6
length: 12
CDR3: ASKRGTYQETQY

V: TRBV7-9
length: 13
CDR3: ASSLINVEKVGYT

V: TRBV4-3
length: 16
CDR3: ASSQDLTGGPSAYGYT

V: TRBV6-5
length: 14
CDR3: ASSYSTSGSFYEQY

V: TRBV7-2
length: 17
CDR3: ASSLALRGGLPPPDTQY

V: TRBV9
length: 11
CDR3: ASSVDRVETQY

V: TRBV28
length: 13
CDR3: ASSLWGTGITEAF

V: TRBV7-6
length: 14
CDR3: ASSLEGAAPYNEQF

V: TRBV15
length: 14
CDR3: ATSPPRSYSWNEQF

V: TRBV28
length: 12
CDR3: ASSLTFSGNTIY

V: TRBV7-9
length: 12
CDR3: ASRPAGTSYEQY

V: TRBV2
length: 10
CDR3: ASSMGLQPQH

V: TRBV6-5
length: 12
CDR3: ASSPGSGANVLT

V: TRBV5-4
length: 14
CDR3: ASSLVVAGEKETQY

V: TRBV7-2
length: 13
CDR3: ASSVDRTIQETQY

V: TRBV7-9
length: 11
CDR3: ASRYIQGSEAF